A selection of T cell receptor beta chains follows, all from one sample in a study of response to subunit inactivated influenza vaccine. MiXCR, applied by TCRdb to the RT-PCR reads, yields one record per CDR3 protein. The sample yields fewer than 650,000 distinct CDR3 sequences, 10% to 15% seen once. This material consisted of PBMCs from blood, taken roughly 46 days after vaccination. All receptors derive from a man aged 45-65 years who received an inactivated influenza vaccine. Both conserved end residues are part of each CDR3. Each record gives: clone size, V gene, D gene, J gene, CDR3 protein, CDR3 DNA. The D gene is left open where the match is weak. Size is stated for part of the rows, as once, few or many counts, or as a class when the clone is expanded.

>few|TRBV12-3/TRBV12-4|.|TRBJ2-5
CASSFVGTQYF
TGTGCCAGCAGTTTCGTTGGGACCCAGTACTTC
>few|TRBV15|TRBD2|TRBJ2-2
CATSKTGTSSPTGELFF
TGTGCCACCAGCAAGACCGGGACTAGCTCTCCTACCGGGGAGCTGTTTTTT
>.|TRBV7-2|.|TRBJ2-7
CASSQREITGYWYEQYF
TGTGCCAGCAGCCAAAGAGAAATTACAGGGTACTGGTACGAGCAGTACTTC
>many|TRBV7-8|TRBD2|TRBJ2-5
CASSSSGGLHQETQYF
TGTGCCAGCAGCTCGAGCGGGGGGCTACACCAAGAGACCCAGTACTTC
>few|TRBV20-1|TRBD1|TRBJ2-3
CSANPDRGTDTQYF
TGCAGTGCTAACCCGGACAGGGGCACAGATACGCAGTATTTT
>few|TRBV7-2|.|TRBJ2-3
CASSLDPTDTQYF
TGTGCCAGCAGCTTAGACCCTACAGATACGCAGTATTTT
>many|TRBV20-1|.|TRBJ2-7
CSARIRVHEQYF
TGCAGTGCTAGAATAAGGGTTCACGAGCAGTACTTC
>few|TRBV7-9|TRBD1|TRBJ2-7
CASSRVGQTYEQYF
TGTGCCAGCAGCCGGGTGGGACAGACCTACGAGCAGTACTTC
>few|TRBV20-1|TRBD2|TRBJ2-5
CSASQREGPRETQYF
TGCAGTGCTAGCCAGCGGGAGGGCCCCAGGGAGACCCAGTACTTC
>.|TRBV20-1|TRBD2|TRBJ2-1
CSARGGLAGGRGVNEQFF
TGCAGTGCTCGTGGTGGACTAGCGGGAGGGAGGGGAGTCAATGAGCAGTTCTTC
>.|TRBV5-5|TRBD2|TRBJ2-7
CASRRSGIYEQYF
TGTGCCAGCAGACGAAGCGGGATCTACGAGCAGTACTTC
>.|TRBV11-1|TRBD2|TRBJ2-5
CASSLGQGGLAGVQETQYF
TGTGCCAGCAGCTTGGGACAGGGAGGACTAGCGGGGGTCCAAGAGACCCAGTACTTC
>many|TRBV29-1|TRBD2|TRBJ2-3
CSARTTSGASTDTQYF
TGCAGCGCCCGAACCACTAGCGGGGCCAGCACAGATACGCAGTATTTT
>.|TRBV4-1|.|TRBJ1-2
CASSQESGVPSGYTF
TGCGCCAGCAGCCAAGAATCCGGGGTCCCGTCCGGCTACACCTTC